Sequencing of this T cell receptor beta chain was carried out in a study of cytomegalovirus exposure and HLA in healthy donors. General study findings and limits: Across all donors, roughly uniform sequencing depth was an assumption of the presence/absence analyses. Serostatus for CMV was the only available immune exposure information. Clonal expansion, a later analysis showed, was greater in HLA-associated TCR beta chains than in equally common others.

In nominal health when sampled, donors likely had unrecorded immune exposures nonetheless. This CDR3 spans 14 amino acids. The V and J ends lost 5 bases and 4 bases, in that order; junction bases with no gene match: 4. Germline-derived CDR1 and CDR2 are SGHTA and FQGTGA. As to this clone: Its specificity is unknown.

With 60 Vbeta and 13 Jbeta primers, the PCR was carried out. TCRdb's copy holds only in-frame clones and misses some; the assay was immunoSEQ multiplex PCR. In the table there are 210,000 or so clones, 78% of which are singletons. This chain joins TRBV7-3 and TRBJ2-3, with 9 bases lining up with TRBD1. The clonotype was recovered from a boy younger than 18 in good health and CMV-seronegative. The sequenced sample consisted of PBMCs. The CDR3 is CASSRDRDADTQYF. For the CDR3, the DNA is TGTGCCAGCAGCAGGGACAGGGATGCAGATACGCAGTATTTT.